This TCR beta chain was sequenced during a study of blood T cell repertoires in COVID-19. Study details: Acute-phase and convalescent COVID-19 samples originated in the United States, Italy and Spain. From T cells, B-cell-depleted T cells, or PBMCs came the material, which was cDNA or gDNA.

Per the study methods: Quantification of nucleated cells was approximated via reference gene primer amplification. Here immunoSEQ multiplex PCR was the method, and the copy in TCRdb shows in-frame clones only, minus some. That table is the source of V, J and clone size, and D and trimming were worked out from the DNA. This table holds over 150,000 clones, roughly 85% found once. This CDR3 is built from 18 residues. V lost 4 bases to trimming and J lost 7 bases; unmatched junction nucleotides: 16. CDR1 and CDR2 from the germline V gene are MNHEY and SMNVEV (reference sequence). The sample consisted of peripheral blood. This sequence was found in a woman in her 70s with acute or convalescent COVID-19. The chain uses TRBV27 and TRBJ2-2, with 9 bases that match TRBD1. CDR3: CASSSMGTGISEGGELFF. DNA for the CDR3: TGTGCCAGCAGTTCCATGGGGACAGGGATCTCCGAGGGCGGGGAGCTGTTTTTT.